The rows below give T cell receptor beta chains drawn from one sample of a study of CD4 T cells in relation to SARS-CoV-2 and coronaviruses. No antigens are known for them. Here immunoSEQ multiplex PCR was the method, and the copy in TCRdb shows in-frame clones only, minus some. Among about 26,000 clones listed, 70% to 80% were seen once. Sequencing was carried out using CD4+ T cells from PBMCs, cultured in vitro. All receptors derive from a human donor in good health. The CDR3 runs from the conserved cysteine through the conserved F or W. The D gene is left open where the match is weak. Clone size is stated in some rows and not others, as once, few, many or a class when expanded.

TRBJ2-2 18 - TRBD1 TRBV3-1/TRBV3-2 TGTGCCAGCAGCCAAGCTTACGGGACAGGGGGTGTCACCGGGGAGCTGTTTTTT CASSQAYGTGGVTGELFF
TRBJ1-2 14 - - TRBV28 TGTGCCAGCAGCACCGGGTTAGTTAACTATGGCTACACCTTC CASSTGLVNYGYTF
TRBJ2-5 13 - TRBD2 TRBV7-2 TGTGCCAGCAGCTGGGGACTAGCGGAGACCCAGTACTTC CASSWGLAETQYF
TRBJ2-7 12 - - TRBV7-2 TGTGCCAGCAGCTTCGACCTGGCCGAGCAGTACTTC CASSFDLAEQYF
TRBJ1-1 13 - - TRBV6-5 TGTGCCAGCCTACAGGGCGCGAACACTGAAGCTTTCTTT CASLQGANTEAFF
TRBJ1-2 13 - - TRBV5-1 TGCGCCAGCAGCTTGGTTGCCAGCTATGGCTACACCTTC CASSLVASYGYTF
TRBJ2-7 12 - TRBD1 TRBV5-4 TGTGCCAGCAGCTTGGACAGGGGCGAGCAGTACTTC CASSLDRGEQYF
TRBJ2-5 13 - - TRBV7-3 TGTGCCAGCAGCTTAAACAGGGCAGAGACCCAGTACTTC CASSLNRAETQYF
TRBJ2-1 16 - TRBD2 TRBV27 TGTGCCAGCAGACCTCCGGGACTAGCGGGAGGAGATGAGCAGTTCTTC CASRPPGLAGGDEQFF
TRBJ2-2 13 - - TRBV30 TGTGCCTGGGGCGGCTCGAACACCGGGGAGCTGTTTTTT CAWGGSNTGELFF
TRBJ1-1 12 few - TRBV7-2 TGTGCCAGCAGTCCCAGGGGTACTGAAGCTTTCTTT CASSPRGTEAFF
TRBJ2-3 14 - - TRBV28 TGTGCCAGCAGTTTAAGCAGGAACGCAGATACGCAGTATTTT CASSLSRNADTQYF
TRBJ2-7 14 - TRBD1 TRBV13 TGTGCCAGCAGCATCAGGGACAGAGGGGACGAGCAGTACTTC CASSIRDRGDEQYF
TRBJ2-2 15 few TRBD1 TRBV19 TGTGCCAGTACCCGGGACAGCACGAACACCGGGGAGCTGTTTTTT CASTRDSTNTGELFF
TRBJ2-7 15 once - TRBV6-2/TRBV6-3 TGTGCCAGCAGTTCCCCGACGGGTCATCCCTACGAGCAGTACTTC CASSSPTGHPYEQYF
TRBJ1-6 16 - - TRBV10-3 TGTGCCATCGCTAGTAATAGGCCAGGGACCCAAGGGACCCTCCACTTT CAIASNRPGTQGTLHF
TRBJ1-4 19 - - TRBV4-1 TGCGCCAGCAGGATGGGCCCAAGAGAGAGGGGGGCAACTAATGAAAAACTGTTTTTT CASRMGPRERGATNEKLFF
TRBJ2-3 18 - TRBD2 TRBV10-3 TGTGCCATCAGTGATTTCCCCGCAGGTAGCGGGAGCTCAGATACGCAGTATTTT CAISDFPAGSGSSDTQYF
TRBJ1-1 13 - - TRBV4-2 TGTGCCAGCCTTGGGCCACGGGGGACTGAAGCTTTCTTT CASLGPRGTEAFF
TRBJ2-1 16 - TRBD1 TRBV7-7 TGTGCCAGCAGCCCAAATACCGGGACAGCCTACAATGAGCAGTTCTTC CASSPNTGTAYNEQFF
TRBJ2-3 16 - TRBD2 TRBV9 TGTGCCAGCAGCGCAGGACTAGCGGGAGGCACAGATACGCAGTATTTT CASSAGLAGGTDTQYF
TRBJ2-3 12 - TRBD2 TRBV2 TGTGCCACGAGAGCGGGGCCCGATACGCAGTATTTT CATRAGPDTQYF
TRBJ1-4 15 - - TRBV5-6 TGTGCCAGCAGCTTGGCCGTTATCAGGGACCAAAAACTGTTTTTT CASSLAVIRDQKLFF
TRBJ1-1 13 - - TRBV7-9 TGTGCCAGCAGCTTGACAGCCCAAACTGAAGCTTTCTTT CASSLTAQTEAFF
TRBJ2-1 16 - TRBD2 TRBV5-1 TGCGCCAGCAGACGTCGACTAGCGGGGACCTACAATGAGCAGTTCTTC CASRRRLAGTYNEQFF
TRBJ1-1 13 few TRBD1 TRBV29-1 TGCAGCACAAGGACAGGGGGCAACACTGAAGCTTTCTTT CSTRTGGNTEAFF
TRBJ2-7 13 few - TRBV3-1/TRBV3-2 TGTGCCAGCAGCCTGGGACGGGGCTACGAGCAGTACTTC CASSLGRGYEQYF
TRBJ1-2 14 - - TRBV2 TGTGCCAGCAAGGCAGGAATAGCTAACTATGGCTACACCTTC CASKAGIANYGYTF
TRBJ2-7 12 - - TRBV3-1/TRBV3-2 TGTGCCAGCAGCCATGCTAACTACGAGCAGTACTTC CASSHANYEQYF
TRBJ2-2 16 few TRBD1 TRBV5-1 TGCGCCAGCAGAGTCTCCGGGACAGTGGAATCCGGGGAGCTGTTTTTT CASRVSGTVESGELFF
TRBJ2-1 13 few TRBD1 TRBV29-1 TGCAGCGCCCGGACAGGGTCGGGGGATGAGCAGTTCTTC CSARTGSGDEQFF
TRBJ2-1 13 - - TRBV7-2 TGTGCCAGCAGCGCGACTAGTTACAATGAGCAGTTCTTC CASSATSYNEQFF
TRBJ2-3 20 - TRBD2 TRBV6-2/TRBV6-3 TGTGCCAGCAGTTACCCGACTAGCGGGGCCTTGGCGGTAAGCACAGATACGCAGTATTTT CASSYPTSGALAVSTDTQYF
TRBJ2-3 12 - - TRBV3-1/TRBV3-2 TGTGCCAGCAGCCCGCATTCAGATACGCAGTATTTT CASSPHSDTQYF
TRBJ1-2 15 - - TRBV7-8 TGTGCCAGCAGCTTAGCGCGGAGAATGGGCTATGGCTACACCTTC CASSLARRMGYGYTF
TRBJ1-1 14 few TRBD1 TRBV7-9 TGTGCCAGCAGTTGGACAGGGCCGGGTACTGAAGCTTTCTTT CASSWTGPGTEAFF
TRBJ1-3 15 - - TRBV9 TGTGCCAGCAGCGTAGAGAGGGGCTCTGGAAACACCATATATTTT CASSVERGSGNTIYF
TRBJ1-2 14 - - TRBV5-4 TGTGCCAGCAGCGGAAGGTCAGGGGCGTATGGCTACACCTTC CASSGRSGAYGYTF
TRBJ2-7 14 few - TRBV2 TGTGCCAGCGCCACAGGGACTCTCTCCTACGAGCAGTACTTC CASATGTLSYEQYF
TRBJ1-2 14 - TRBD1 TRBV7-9 TGTGCCAGCAGCTTAGGGGGACAGGTGAATGGCTACACCTTC CASSLGGQVNGYTF
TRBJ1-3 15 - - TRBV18 TGTGCCAGCTCCGGGGGCGGCCTTGGTGGAAACACCATATATTTT CASSGGGLGGNTIYF
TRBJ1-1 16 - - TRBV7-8 TGTGCCAGCAGCTCCCGGCAGAGTGGTGGGGACACTGAAGCTTTCTTT CASSSRQSGGDTEAFF
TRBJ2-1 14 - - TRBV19 TGTGCCACCTCCCAGGGGGGGACTTACAATGAGCAGTTCTTC CATSQGGTYNEQFF
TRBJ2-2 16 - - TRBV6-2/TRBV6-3 TGTGCCAGCAGTTTTAGCGGATACGCGAACACCGGGGAGCTGTTTTTT CASSFSGYANTGELFF
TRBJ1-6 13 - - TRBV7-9 TGTGCCAGCAGCTCCCAGGGCGCCTCACCCCTCCACTTT CASSSQGASPLHF
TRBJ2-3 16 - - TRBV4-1 TGCGCCAGCAGCCAAGTCGCCGGGACTCGCACAGATACGCAGTATTTT CASSQVAGTRTDTQYF
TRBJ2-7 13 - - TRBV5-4 TGTGCCAGCGAGCTAGGTGGAGTAGGCGAGCAGTACTTC CASELGGVGEQYF
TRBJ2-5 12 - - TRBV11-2 TGTGCCAGCAGCCTAGGCAGAGAGACCCAGTACTTC CASSLGRETQYF
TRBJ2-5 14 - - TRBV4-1 TGCGCCAGCAGCCAGGTGGGACTCCAAGAGACCCAGTACTTC CASSQVGLQETQYF
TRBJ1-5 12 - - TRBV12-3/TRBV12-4 TGTGCCAGCAGTTTTCTCCCTCAGCCCCAGCATTTT CASSFLPQPQHF
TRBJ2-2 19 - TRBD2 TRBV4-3 TGCGCCAGCAGCCAAGATCACCCTAGCGGGGTCGCGAACACCGGGGAGCTGTTTTTT CASSQDHPSGVANTGELFF
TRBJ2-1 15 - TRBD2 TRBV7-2 TGTGCCAGCAGCTTATTTTTGGCGGGGGGGCGTGAGCAGTTCTTC CASSLFLAGGREQFF
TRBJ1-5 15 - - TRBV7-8 TGTGCCAGCAGCTTAGTGTCGGGCTTCAATCAGCCCCAGCATTTT CASSLVSGFNQPQHF
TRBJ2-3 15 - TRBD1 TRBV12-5 TGTGCTAGTGGTCCCGGGACAGCTAGCACAGATACGCAGTATTTT CASGPGTASTDTQYF
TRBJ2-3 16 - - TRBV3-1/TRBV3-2 TGTGCCAGCAGCCAAGGAGGGGCCCTACTCACAGATACGCAGTATTTT CASSQGGALLTDTQYF
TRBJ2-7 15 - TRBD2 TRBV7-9 TGTGCCAGCAGCACGGGACTACCGGGCTCCTACGAGCAGTACTTC CASSTGLPGSYEQYF
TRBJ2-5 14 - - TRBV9 TGTGCCAGCAGCGTAAGCGGGTACCAAGAGACCCAGTACTTC CASSVSGYQETQYF
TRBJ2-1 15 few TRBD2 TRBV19 TGTGCCACCCGGACTAGCGGGGGGGCCGGCAATGAGCAGTTCTTC CATRTSGGAGNEQFF
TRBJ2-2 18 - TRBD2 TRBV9 TGTGCCAGCAGCGCCCAGGGACTAGCGGGAGGGCCTGTCGGGGAGCTGTTTTTT CASSAQGLAGGPVGELFF
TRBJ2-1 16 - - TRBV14 TGTGCCAGCAGCCGGGTGGCGGATATCTCCTACAATGAGCAGTTCTTC CASSRVADISYNEQFF